This T cell receptor (beta chain) emerged from a study of brain T cells in children with intractable seizures. Regarding the study as a whole: Patients' HCMV serostatus was unknown; virus specificity rests on CDR3 similarity alone. Pre- and post-surgery blood differed in depth, so pre-surgery absences may be undersampling.

This clone was counted a single time. Its specificity is not known. Surgery cases with the highest brain T cell transcript signatures were chosen for sequencing. Assay used: immunoSEQ multiplex PCR; TCRdb lists only in-frame clones, some missing. The table shows under 150,000 clones, with roughly 94% occurring only once. The CDR3 is made up of 20 amino acids. The chain has TRBV21-1 and TRBJ2-7; TRBD2, the table's D call, lacks a check against the DNA. TRBV21-1 is marked as a pseudogene. Source: peripheral blood, taken at surgery. The receptor was isolated from a boy under three years old with hemimegalencephaly and intractable seizures. The CDR3 loop reads CASSKSRRTSGRTSDHEQYF. CDR3 coding DNA: TGTGCCAGCAGCAAAAGCCGAAGGACTAGCGGGAGGACCTCCGATCACGAGCAGTACTTC.